This T cell receptor (beta chain) was identified in a study of blood T cell repertoires in COVID-19. In the study overall: COVID-19 samples collected from the United States, Italy and Spain covered acute and convalescent phases. The cDNA or gDNA used as material had been derived from T cells, B-cell-depleted T cells, or PBMCs.

V was pared by 4 bases and J by 5 bases, with 12 bases between. The CDR3 is 14 amino acids. Germline CDR1 SGHTA, CDR2 FQGNSA. Original handling: Scientists estimated how many nucleated cells there were by amplifying reference gene primers. Clones were read by immunoSEQ multiplex PCR, and TCRdb kept only the in-frame ones, dropping some. V and J calls and clone size follow that table, whereas D and trimming were derived from the DNA. The repertoire has 99,000 or so clones, 84% of them found once; the top ten carry roughly 2%. The TCR sequence derives from a man aged 70 or older with active or convalescent COVID-19. Sequencing input: peripheral blood. This rearrangement joins TRBV7-2 to TRBJ2-1; possible D gene TRBD1, 6 bases. The CDR3 reads CASSSRQANNEQFF. Written as DNA, the CDR3 is TGTGCCAGCAGCTCACGACAGGCCAACAATGAGCAGTTCTTC. Variable domain in full (rest from reference TRBV7-2 and TRBJ2-1): GAGVSQSPSNKVTEKGKDVELRCDPISGHTALYWYRQSLGQGLEFLIYFQGNSAPDKSGLPSDRFSAERTGGSVSTLTIQRTQQEDSAVYLCASSSRQANNEQFFGPGTRLTVL.